These T cell receptor beta chains were read from a single sample in a study of cytomegalovirus exposure and HLA in healthy donors. The repertoire was sequenced with immunoSEQ multiplex PCR; TCRdb's copy has only in-frame clones and lacks some. This table holds about 160,000 clones, about four fifths found once. The source material was PBMCs. The receptors originated from a young man in good health and CMV-seronegative. Both conserved end residues are part of each CDR3. D genes are given only for firm matches. Rows may omit the clone size; those that give it use once, few, many or a size class.

clone size	V gene	J gene	D gene	CDR3 DNA	CDR3 protein
.	TRBV7-9	TRBJ2-1	TRBD2	TGTGCCAGCAGCCCCGAGGCGGGTAGCGGGAGAGATGAGCAGTTCTTC	CASSPEAGSGRDEQFF
few	TRBV9	TRBJ1-5	.	TGTGCCAGCAGTCGGGATTTCGGCAATCAGCCCCAGCATTTT	CASSRDFGNQPQHF
.	TRBV29-1	TRBJ1-2	.	TGCAGCGTTGAAGAGGGGGGGGGATCGGGGGACTATGGCTACACCTTC	CSVEEGGGSGDYGYTF
.	TRBV7-2	TRBJ1-4	.	TGTGCCAGCAGCTTAATAAGAGGTGGGAATGAAAAACTGTTTTTT	CASSLIRGGNEKLFF
.	TRBV5-8	TRBJ2-7	.	TGTGCCACCCCGCCCAGCTCCTACGAGCAGTACTTC	CATPPSSYEQYF
.	TRBV10-1	TRBJ1-1	TRBD1	TGCGCCAGCAGTGAGTCGGGACAGCCAAAAACTGAAGCTTTCTTT	CASSESGQPKTEAFF
.	TRBV9	TRBJ2-2	TRBD2	TGTGCCAGCAGCGTAGATGTTCGAAGGCCTAGCGGGGTGAACACCGGGGAGCTGTTTTTT	CASSVDVRRPSGVNTGELFF
.	TRBV5-8	TRBJ2-6	.	TGTGCCAGCAGCTTGGCCGGGAGCTCTGGGGCCAACGTCCTGACTTTC	CASSLAGSSGANVLTF
.	TRBV30	TRBJ2-5	TRBD2	TGTGCCTGGAGTGTACGGCTAGCGGGGGTGCAAGAGACCCAGTACTTC	CAWSVRLAGVQETQYF
.	TRBV25-1	TRBJ1-2	.	TGTGCCAGCGGACGGGGTTATGGCTACACCTTC	CASGRGYGYTF
few	TRBV7-2	TRBJ1-5	.	TGTGCCAGCAGCGTTCGGGGAAATCAGCCCCAGCATTTT	CASSVRGNQPQHF
.	TRBV30	TRBJ2-7	.	TGTGCCTGGAGTGCCGGGAGCTACGAGCAGTACTTC	CAWSAGSYEQYF
.	TRBV28	TRBJ1-6	.	TGTGCCAGCAGTTTATTAGGGGAGTTAGGGGAGGCTTTGGATTCACCCCTCCACTTT	CASSLLGELGEALDSPLHF
once	TRBV19	TRBJ1-4	TRBD1	TGTGCCAGTAGTCTCGGACAGGGACCAACTAATGAAAAACTGTTTTTT	CASSLGQGPTNEKLFF
.	TRBV7-9	TRBJ2-3	.	TGTGCCACCGTAGTAGGGGGGGCCCCAGATACGCAGTATTTT	CATVVGGAPDTQYF
.	TRBV11-1	TRBJ2-7	TRBD1	TGTGCCAGCAGCCGCACAGGGGGCCGAGGCGAGCAGTACTTC	CASSRTGGRGEQYF
.	TRBV11-2	TRBJ1-2	.	TGTGCCAGCAGCTTAGATTACAGGGTCGGCTATGGCTACACCTTC	CASSLDYRVGYGYTF
.	TRBV9	TRBJ2-2	TRBD1	TGTGCCAGCAGAGCACAGGGGGTGGACACCGGGGAGCTGTTTTTT	CASRAQGVDTGELFF
.	TRBV19	TRBJ2-7	TRBD2	TGTGCCAGTAGTAAGAGGGAGGGCCGCTACGAGCAGTACTTC	CASSKREGRYEQYF
.	TRBV28	TRBJ2-3	.	TGTGCCAGCACTTCCTTTAGGTCTAGCGAGGCAGATACGCAGTATTTT	CASTSFRSSEADTQYF